This T cell receptor (beta chain) stems from a study of shared clonotypes between healthy human individuals. Naive CD8 cells were CD45RO-negative, positively selected for CCR7, excluding terminally differentiated effector memory CD45RA+ cells. This CDR3 comprises 16 residues. Germline V lookup: CDR1 SGHVS, CDR2 FNYEAQ. The V and J ends lost 1 base and 3 bases, in that order; junction bases with no gene match: 4. Produced via immunoSEQ multiplex PCR; TCRdb's table is partial and in-frame only. This table holds 550,000 to 650,000 clones, 90% to 97% found once. The chain links TRBV7-6 to TRBJ2-1; TRBD1 agrees at 9 bases. This clonotype originated in a young woman in good health. The sequenced sample was naive CD8+ T cells sorted from blood. The CDR3 sequence: CASSLGGTGSYNEQFF. The CDR3 bases are TGTGCCAGCAGCTTAGGGGGGACAGGGAGCTACAATGAGCAGTTCTTC.